A single sample gave rise to the 9 T cell receptor beta chains below, sequenced in a study of cytomegalovirus exposure and HLA in healthy donors. PCR employed 60 Vbeta and 13 Jbeta primers. Libraries were prepared by immunoSEQ multiplex PCR; TCRdb keeps only in-frame clonotypes and omits some of them. This table has some 170,000 clones, over 60% appearing once. The sequencing input was PBMCs. These receptors originate from a man aged 40-49 years in good health and CMV-seropositive.

The rearrangement joins TRBV5-1 to TRBJ1-3, with a possible D match to TRBD1 (5 bases). The CDR3 is made up of 16 amino acids. V lost 4 bases and J lost 0, with 14 bases in between. The germline gives CDR1 SGHRS, CDR2 YFSETQ. The CDR3 sequence is CASSRTTGLSGNTIYF. The CDR3 DNA is TGCGCCAGCAGCCGAACTACAGGCCTCTCTGGAAACACCATATATTTT.

The CDR3 DNA sequence: TGTGCCATCCGGGGGGACCAAGAGACCCAGTACTTC. This gives the protein CAIRGDQETQYF. The rearrangement uses TRBV10-3 and TRBJ2-5; 7 bases line up with TRBD2. Germline V gene data show CDR1 as ENHRY and CDR2 as SYGVKD. The CDR3 has 12 amino acids. V shed 8 bases and J 0 bases; nucleotides not matched to a gene: 0.

The table lists this clone with a few counts. The V gene is TRBV28, the J gene TRBJ2-7; 12 nucleotides agree with TRBD1. The CDR3 has 13 residues. V shed 5 bases and J 6 bases; nucleotides not matched to a gene: 2. Germline V gene lookup returns CDR1 MDHEN and CDR2 SYDVKM. CDR3: CASSGDRGPEQYF. CDR3 nucleotides: TGTGCCAGCAGTGGGGACAGGGGGCCCGAGCAGTACTTC. The complete variable domain, with remaining parts taken from reference TRBV28 and TRBJ2-7, reads DVKVTQSSRYLVKRTGEKVFLECVQDMDHENMFWYRQDPGLGLRLIYFSYDVKMKEKGDIPEGYSVSREKKERFSLILESASTNQTSMYLCASSGDRGPEQYFGPGTRLTVT.

CDR3 loop: CASRKTGTGTYEQYF. The CDR3 coding sequence is TGTGCCAGTAGAAAAACCGGGACAGGGACCTACGAGCAGTACTTC. This chain uses TRBV19 with TRBJ2-7; 9 nucleotides match TRBD1. The length of the CDR3 is 15 residues. Looked up from germline, CDR1 is LNHDA and CDR2 is SQIVND (reference sequence). V gave up 6 bases and J gave up 2 bases; unmatched junction bases: 8.

The rearrangement links TRBV5-3 to TRBJ2-1, with D unclear. Being an ORF, TRBV5-3 has a function that is uncertain. This CDR3 has 13 residues. V lost 4 bases to trimming and J lost 8 bases, with 13 bases between them. CDR3 protein: CARSPGSLDEQFF. The CDR3 nucleotides read TGTGCCAGAAGCCCTGGCAGTTTGGATGAGCAGTTCTTC.

The gene calls are TRBV14 and TRBJ1-2; D is unresolved. The germline V gene has CDR1 SGHDN and CDR2 FVKESK. V was cut by 1 base and J by 4 bases, with 16 bases left in between. There are 16 residues in the CDR3. CDR3 nucleotide sequence: TGTGCCAGCAGCCAAGTGGCGGGGAATACGGGCTATGGCTACACCTTC. Protein: CASSQVAGNTGYGYTF.

This clone was detected only a few times. The chain joins TRBV4-1 to TRBJ2-1; 11 positions agree with TRBD2. CDR3 length: 16 amino acids. Germline V CDR1 and CDR2: MGHRA, YSYEKL. V shed 1 base, J shed 6 bases, and the junction held 5 bases outside the gene matches. The CDR3 DNA sequence: TGCGCCAGCAGCCAAGTACTAGCGGGAGCTGCCAATGAGCAGTTCTTC. This sequence encodes CASSQVLAGAANEQFF.

V gene TRBV19 combines with J gene TRBJ1-5; 10 bases are a match to TRBD1. The CDR3 length is 16 residues. Trimming at V came to 8 bases and at J to 3 bases, leaving 10 bases not matched to a gene. Germline CDR1 reads LNHDA; CDR2 reads SQIVND (reference sequence). The chain's CDR3 is CASGQGGQGFNQPQHF. DNA for the CDR3: TGTGCCAGTGGACAGGGGGGACAGGGGTTCAATCAGCCCCAGCATTTT.

The gene calls are TRBV21-1 and TRBJ2-1; the D call of TRBD1 is as the table states it, not checked on the DNA. TRBV21-1 is a recognized pseudogene. The CDR3 has 17 amino acids. CDR3 DNA: TGTGCCAGCAGCAAAGCGGGGCAGGGGAAGGGATACAATGAGCAGTTCTTC. It codes for CASSKAGQGKGYNEQFF.